These 29 T cell receptor beta chains were sequenced from one sample in a study of beta chain features in type 1 diabetes (dated by TCRdb to 2016 to 2018). The library was generated by the immunoSEQ multiplex PCR assay. The entire isolated RNA was reverse transcribed using the High Capacity cDNA Reverse Transcription Kit, and thus expressed TCRB transcripts were sequenced. TCRdb stores this immuneACCESS table with in-frame sequences only. Part of the clones is absent; in the studies checked, under half of the shortfall reflects unresolved V genes, and no reason is known for the rest. The sample includes roughly 150,000 clones, with roughly 10% observed a single time. Clones ranked in the top ten supply roughly 2% of the sample. Sequencing input: central memory CD4+ T cells from blood. The source is a young man in good health.

This clone was detected ten times or more. The chain couples TRBV29-1 to TRBJ1-4, with D unresolved. V was shortened by 5 bases and J by 6 bases, with 10 bases between the two germline ends. The CDR3 is 12 amino acids. Germline V gene sequence: CDR1 SQVTM, CDR2 ANQGSEA. CDR3 coding DNA: TGCAGCGTTCAGGCAGATGATGAAAAACTGTTTTTT. Its translation is CSVQADDEKLFF.

In this sample, this clone turned up a few times. The chain is built from TRBV4-2 and TRBJ2-5; TRBD2 might be the D (6 bases). Trimming shortened V by 2 bases and J by 1 base, and 14 bases separated the two germline ends. CDR1 is LGHNA and CDR2 is YNFKEQ in the germline V gene. This CDR3 comprises 16 residues. The CDR3 reads CASSQNAGNSQETQYF. The CDR3 nucleotides are TGTGCCAGCAGCCAAAACGCGGGAAATTCCCAAGAGACCCAGTACTTC.

In its sample, this clone was seen a few times. The chain couples TRBV29-1 to TRBJ2-7; the match to TRBD1 covers 9 bases. Germline V CDR1 and CDR2: SQVTM, ANQGSEA. V shed 3 bases, J shed 7 bases, and the junction held 7 bases outside the gene matches. The CDR3 extends over 13 amino acids. The DNA of the CDR3 is TGCAGCGTTGAGGGACAGGGTCTAACGGAGCAGTACTTC. Translation gives CSVEGQGLTEQYF.

This clone was observed a handful of times. The chain employs TRBV29-1 and TRBJ2-1; a weak D match, TRBD1 (5 bases). Trimming left V 5 bases short and J 2 bases short, with 13 bases between. Germline CDR1 SQVTM, CDR2 ANQGSEA. The CDR3 consists of 14 residues. DNA of the CDR3: TGCAGCGTTTTACCCCTGGGGCCCTACAATGAGCAGTTCTTC. Its translation is CSVLPLGPYNEQFF.

V and J are TRBV11-2 and TRBJ2-1; 16 bases align to TRBD2. Germline V gene sequence: CDR1 SGHAT, CDR2 FQNNGV. This CDR3 comprises 19 residues. The V and J ends lost 3 bases and 3 bases, in that order; junction bases with no gene match: 8. CDR3 region: CASSFFGTSGRADYNEQFF. The CDR3 bases are TGTGCCAGCAGCTTCTTCGGGACTAGCGGGAGGGCTGACTACAATGAGCAGTTCTTC.

In its sample, this clone was seen many times. The rearrangement uses TRBV28 and TRBJ2-2; TRBD2 matches at 9 bases. Trimming cost V 8 bases and J 2 bases; bases outside gene matches: 3. The CDR3 length is 14 residues. Germline V gives CDR1 MDHEN, CDR2 SYDVKM. CDR3 sequence: CASLTSGNTGELFF. As DNA, the CDR3 is TGTGCCAGCTTGACTAGCGGTAACACCGGGGAGCTGTTTTTT. The whole variable domain, filled in from reference TRBV28 and TRBJ2-2, reads DVKVTQSSRYLVKRTGEKVFLECVQDMDHENMFWYRQDPGLGLRLIYFSYDVKMKEKGDIPEGYSVSREKKERFSLILESASTNQTSMYLCASLTSGNTGELFFGEGSRLTVL.

The chain links TRBV14 to TRBJ1-5; 8 bases line up with TRBD1. The germline CDR1 and CDR2 sequences are SGHDN and FVKESK. J lost 5 bases, V lost 1 base, and 1 base had no gene match. The CDR3 spans 14 residues. As DNA, the CDR3 is TGTGCCAGCAGCCAAGGACAGGGGTATCAGCCCCAGCATTTT. It encodes CASSQGQGYQPQHF.

This clone appeared a few times. This chain joins TRBV30 and TRBJ2-1; 7 bases map to TRBD2. Unmatched junction bases numbered 13, after V lost 1 base and J lost 4 bases. The CDR3 runs to 17 residues. CDR1 is GTSNPN and CDR2 is SVGIG in the germline V gene (reference sequence). For the CDR3, the DNA is TGTGCCTGGAGTGGATCGACCGGGACTATTTCATACAATGAGCAGTTCTTC. Its protein product is CAWSGSTGTISYNEQFF.

V is TRBV5-1 and J is TRBJ2-1; maybe TRBD1 (6 bases). Trimming cost V 0 bases and J 0 bases, with 10 bases left between them. Germline V gene sequence: CDR1 SGHRS, CDR2 YFSETQ. The CDR3 spans 16 residues. The CDR3 DNA is TGCGCCAGCAGCTTGGAACCGACAGGCTCCTACAATGAGCAGTTCTTC. This codes for CASSLEPTGSYNEQFF. Filled out from reference TRBV5-1 and TRBJ2-1, the complete variable domain reads KAGVTQTPRYLIKTRGQQVTLSCSPISGHRSVSWYQQTPGQGLQFLFEYFSETQRNKGNFPGRFSGRQFSNSRSEMNVSTLELGDSALYLCASSLEPTGSYNEQFFGPGTRLTVL.

The chain employs TRBV5-6 and TRBJ1-2, with 9 bases aligning to TRBD1. This CDR3 contains 15 residues. CDR1 and CDR2 from the germline V gene are SGHDT and YYEEEE. V shed 3 bases, J shed 4 bases, and the junction held 7 bases outside the gene matches. For the CDR3, the DNA is TGTGCCAGCAGCTGGCCGGGACAGGGCCTCTATGGCTACACCTTC. Protein product: CASSWPGQGLYGYTF.

A few counts support this clone. Other DNA sequences from this sample encode an identical CDR3 as well. Written as DNA, the CDR3 is TGTGCCAGCAGCCTTACCGGGCCCTCCTACGAGCAGTACTTC. It yields the protein CASSLTGPSYEQYF. The chain is built from TRBV28 and TRBJ2-7; the D is unclear. The CDR3 covers 14 residues. The germline V gene encodes CDR1 MDHEN and CDR2 SYDVKM. With 6 bases removed from V and 0 bases from J, the gap between germline ends came to 12 bases.

This clone was recorded a few times. The J gene is TRBJ2-3, the V gene TRBV23-1; 16 bases agree with TRBD2. TRBV23-1 is labeled an ORF, and its function is uncertain. This CDR3 contains 21 residues. Trimming took 2 bases from V and 2 from J; bases not matched to a gene: 13. CDR3 amino acids: CASSQPSPPGLAGGNTDTQYF. CDR3 DNA sequence: TGCGCCAGCAGTCAACCTTCACCCCCGGGACTAGCGGGGGGGAACACAGATACGCAGTATTTT.

The V and J genes are TRBV28 and TRBJ1-5; TRBD1 might be the D (6 bases). CDR1 MDHEN and CDR2 SYDVKM come from the germline V gene. This CDR3 is built from 15 residues. The V end was cut by 3 bases, the J end by 6 bases, with 15 bases between. DNA of the CDR3: TGTGCCAGCAGTTTCGCCAGGGGAGGGGCTCAGCCCCAGCATTTT. Translation: CASSFARGGAQPQHF.

The rearrangement uses TRBV7-2 and TRBJ2-3; D not resolved. The ends were cut back, 6 bases at V and 2 bases at J, with 12 bases in the middle. Germline V gene lookup returns CDR1 SGHTA and CDR2 FQGNSA. CDR3 length equals 14 residues. The CDR3 spells CASRSQSNTDTQYF. The CDR3 DNA reads TGTGCCAGCAGATCCCAGAGTAACACAGATACGCAGTATTTT. The full variable domain, rest sourced from reference TRBV7-2 and TRBJ2-3, is GAGVSQSPSNKVTEKGKDVELRCDPISGHTALYWYRQSLGQGLEFLIYFQGNSAPDKSGLPSDRFSAERTGGSVSTLTIQRTQQEDSAVYLCASRSQSNTDTQYFGPGTRLTVL.

The chain links TRBV7-9 to TRBJ1-5; D gene unclear. With 2 bases removed from V and 2 bases from J, the gap between germline ends came to 7 bases. The CDR3 extends over 14 amino acids. Germline values: CDR1 SEHNR, CDR2 FQNEAQ (reference sequence). DNA of the CDR3: TGTGCCAGCAGCTTATCGAACGGCAATCAGCCCCAGCATTTT. This codes for CASSLSNGNQPQHF.

A few counts support this clone. The chain uses TRBV28 and TRBJ2-3, with D unclear. Trimming removed 1 base from V and 9 bases from J, with 8 bases in between. Germline V gene sequence: CDR1 MDHEN, CDR2 SYDVKM. The CDR3 consists of 12 residues. The CDR3 loop is CASSLSGKTQYF. CDR3 bases: TGTGCCAGCAGTTTATCAGGAAAGACGCAGTATTTT.

The chain uses TRBV14 and TRBJ1-3; D gene uncertain. V was pared by 2 bases and J by 0 bases, with 8 bases between. This CDR3 contains 15 residues. Germline CDR1 SGHDN, CDR2 FVKESK. This chain's CDR3 is CASSQQQISGNTIYF. DNA for the CDR3: TGTGCCAGCAGCCAACAACAAATCTCTGGAAACACCATATATTTT.

The V call is TRBV27, the J call TRBJ2-7; D unclear. This CDR3 is 13 amino acids long. V shed 5 bases and J shed 0 bases, with 8 bases lying between them. Germline V CDR1 and CDR2: MNHEY, SMNVEV (reference sequence). The CDR3: CASSKKVSYEQYF. Here the CDR3 DNA reads TGTGCCAGCAGTAAGAAGGTCTCCTACGAGCAGTACTTC.

By proportion, this clone is medium-sized. The chain combines TRBV5-1 with TRBJ2-7; D ambiguous. Trimming pared 0 bases from V and 2 bases from J, leaving 6 bases between. Germline CDR1 and CDR2: SGHRS and YFSETQ. CDR3 length equals 13 residues. CDR3 protein: CASSLESPYEQYF. The CDR3 DNA is TGCGCCAGCAGCTTGGAGAGCCCCTACGAGCAGTACTTC. The full variable domain, completed using reference TRBV5-1 and TRBJ2-7, is KAGVTQTPRYLIKTRGQQVTLSCSPISGHRSVSWYQQTPGQGLQFLFEYFSETQRNKGNFPGRFSGRQFSNSRSEMNVSTLELGDSALYLCASSLESPYEQYFGPGTRLTVT.

This clone was counted a few times. V usage is TRBV9 and J usage is TRBJ1-2; the D is unclear. V lost 0 bases, J lost 7 bases, and 10 bases lay in between. Germline V gene lookup returns CDR1 SGDLS and CDR2 YYNGEE. The CDR3 consists of 13 residues. The CDR3 is CASSVGGRSGYTF. The CDR3 DNA reads TGTGCCAGCAGCGTAGGTGGCAGGAGTGGCTACACCTTC. Looking up the rest from reference TRBV9 and TRBJ1-2 gives the full variable domain: DSGVTQTPKHLITATGQRVTLRCSPRSGDLSVYWYQQSLDQGLQFLIQYYNGEERAKGNILERFSAQQFPDLHSELNLSSLELGDSALYFCASSVGGRSGYTFGSGTRLTVV.

The chain has TRBV29-1 and TRBJ2-3, with D unresolved. The CDR3 contains 14 residues. Germline V gives CDR1 SQVTM, CDR2 ANQGSEA. V was shortened by 3 bases and J by 0 bases, with 10 bases between the two germline ends. The CDR3 region has the DNA TGCAGCGTTGACCTGTCGACTAGCACAGATACGCAGTATTTT. The encoded protein is CSVDLSTSTDTQYF.

Notes on this clone: Other DNA sequences in the sample encode the same CDR3. The rearrangement uses TRBV4-3 and TRBJ2-3, with 10 nucleotides matching TRBD2. CDR3 length: 17 residues. From germline, CDR1 is LGHNA and CDR2 YSLEER. Germline trimming cut 0 bases from V and 4 bases from J; bases unmatched to any gene: 7. The CDR3 sequence: CASSQEVSSGGADTQYF. CDR3 DNA sequence: TGCGCCAGCAGCCAAGAGGTGTCCAGCGGGGGGGCAGATACGCAGTATTTT.

J is TRBJ2-4 and V is TRBV4-2; D remains ambiguous. Germline-derived CDR1 and CDR2 are LGHNA and YNFKEQ. The V and J ends lost 1 base and 0 bases respectively, with 10 bases between them. This CDR3 is 16 amino acids long. Here the CDR3 reads CASSQASPPAKNIQYF. CDR3 bases: TGTGCCAGCAGCCAAGCCTCCCCTCCAGCCAAAAACATTCAGTACTTC.

Regarding this clone: This is likely an artifact of a read error, given a far larger clone one base away. Because the CDR3's place on the DNA is in doubt, the DNA is left out and the CDR3 is given as listed by TCRdb. CDR3 residues: CASILEGANNEQFF. The chain is built from TRBV2 and TRBJ2-1; TRBD1, the table's D call, lacks a check against the DNA. Ends included, the CDR3 has 14 residues. Germline V gene lookup returns CDR1 SNHLY and CDR2 FYNNEI.

This clone appeared many times. V gene TRBV30 combines with J gene TRBJ2-2; a weak D match, TRBD2 (6 bases). The germline V and J ends were trimmed by 3 bases and 4 bases, with 12 bases remaining between them. Germline loops: CDR1 GTSNPN, CDR2 SVGIG (reference sequence). The CDR3 contains 14 residues. CDR3 residues: CAWSPDYPTGELFF. As DNA, the CDR3 is TGTGCCTGGAGCCCGGACTACCCCACCGGGGAGCTGTTTTTT.

This clone appeared many times. V gene TRBV12-5 combines with J gene TRBJ2-1; D ambiguous. The CDR3 covers 13 residues. The germline V gene has CDR1 LGHNT and CDR2 FRNRAP. V lost 5 bases and J 3 bases, leaving 8 bases between the germline ends. CDR3 amino acids: CASGSNSYNEQFF. CDR3 DNA sequence: TGTGCTAGTGGTAGCAACAGCTACAATGAGCAGTTCTTC.

The J gene is TRBJ2-2, the V gene TRBV28; TRBD1 matches at 10 bases. The germline V gene has CDR1 MDHEN and CDR2 SYDVKM. The CDR3 runs to 14 residues. V lost 10 bases, J lost 6 bases, and 8 bases stayed unmatched. The CDR3 is CAILDRGLAGELFF. In DNA form, the CDR3 reads TGTGCCATCCTCGACAGGGGGCTCGCCGGGGAGCTGTTTTTT.

CDR3 protein: CASSFRPGLTHYEQYF. The CDR3 DNA reads as TGTGCCAGCAGTTTCCGGCCGGGGCTGACTCATTACGAGCAGTACTTC. This chain connects TRBV28 to TRBJ2-7, with D perhaps given as TRBD1 or TRBD2 (5 bases each). CDR3 length equals 16 residues. Germline V gene sequence: CDR1 MDHEN, CDR2 SYDVKM. V was clipped by 3 bases and J by 4 bases, with 19 bases between them. Variable domain in full (rest from reference TRBV28 and TRBJ2-7): DVKVTQSSRYLVKRTGEKVFLECVQDMDHENMFWYRQDPGLGLRLIYFSYDVKMKEKGDIPEGYSVSREKKERFSLILESASTNQTSMYLCASSFRPGLTHYEQYFGPGTRLTVT.

There are a few counts of this clone. V gene TRBV30 combines with J gene TRBJ1-3, with D hard to call. This CDR3 is built from 12 residues. The V end was cut by 0 bases, the J end by 10 bases, with 10 bases between. The germline V gene has CDR1 GTSNPN and CDR2 SVGIG (reference sequence). CDR3 bases: TGTGCCTGGAGTGTAAAGAGGGTAACCATATATTTT. Its translation is CAWSVKRVTIYF.